These 25 T cell receptor beta chains share one sample of origin, sequenced in a study of tumor-infiltrating lymphocytes in primary liver carcinoma (TCRdb year 2017). Without any cell sorting, total RNA and DNA were co-extracted from approximately 20-30 mg of bulk tissue using the AllPrep DNA/RNA mini kit. The instrument given in TCRdb is Illumina HiSeq 2500. A constant-region primer and ProtoScript II reverse transcriptase were used to reverse-transcribe TCRbeta-specific cDNA from approximately 450 ng total RNA. Construction of the TCRbeta libraries relied on three nested rounds of multiplex PCR, following a slightly modified ARM-PCR procedure. Each of the first two PCR rounds ran for approximately 11 cycles and used multiplex TRBV1-TRBV30 forward primers together with a Cbeta reverse primer. The public reads were quality trimmed at Q25 with fastp and then assembled into clones with MiXCR by TCRdb, keeping productive beta chains. Identical CDR3 proteins give one entry, which carries the most common genes and DNA. The sample yields roughly 25,000 distinct CDR3 sequences; 78% were counted once. Around 45% of the sample goes to the ten largest clones.

Sequencing was carried out using liver tumor tissue from sampling region 3. The sample's cell subset or site label, decoded: tumor region T3, left-lateral pole. These TCRs come from a man aged 35 to 55 with primary liver carcinoma and hepatitis B virus infection.

Concerning this clonotype itself: Relative to the germline gene, one junction end is altered; a read error may explain this. The rearrangement links TRBV5-1 to TRBJ2-3; 8 bases match TRBD2. Per germline, CDR1 SGHRS and CDR2 YFSETQ. The CDR3 extends over 16 amino acids. DNA for the CDR3: TGCGCCGGCAGCTTGGGAGCGGGAGATTGGGGAAATACGCAGTATTTT. Encoded protein: CAGSLGAGDWGNTQYF.

About this clonotype: Compared with germline, one end of the junction differs, possibly owing to a read error. The genes are TRBV5-6 and TRBJ2-7, with D perhaps TRBD2 (6 bases). This CDR3 is built from 17 residues. In germline, CDR1 is SGHDT, CDR2 YYEEEE. Here the CDR3 DNA reads TGTACCAGCAGATTGTTTATTGGAGGGTTTTACTCCTACGAGCAGTACTTC. Its protein is CTSRLFIGGFYSYEQYF.

The CDR3 here is CASSQALSGGKETQYF. The CDR3 DNA follows: TGTGCCAGCAGCCAAGCTCTTAGCGGTGGGAAAGAGACCCAGTACTTC. The rearrangement joins TRBV11-2 to TRBJ2-5, with a possible D match to TRBD2 (6 bases). The V and J ends lost 5 bases and 3 bases respectively, with 19 bases between them. In germline, CDR1 is SGHAT, CDR2 FQNNGV. This CDR3 is 16 amino acids long. Supplemented by reference TRBV11-2 and TRBJ2-5, the full variable domain reads EAGVAQSPRYKIIEKRQSVAFWCNPISGHATLYWYQQILGQGPKLLIQFQNNGVVDDSQLPKDRFSAERLKGVDSTLKIQPAKLEDSAVYLCASSQALSGGKETQYFGPGTRLLVL.

The CDR3 coding sequence is TGTACTAACAGTTTAAAGAATTCACCCCTCCACTTT. It yields the protein CTNSLKNSPLHF. The chain recombines TRBV12-3 or TRBV12-4 with TRBJ1-6, with no clear D. The CDR3 covers 12 residues.

Details on this clonotype: One junction end disagrees with the germline gene, perhaps due to a read error. V is TRBV6-1 and J is TRBJ1-5; weak D call: TRBD1 (6 bases). This CDR3 is 14 amino acids long. From germline, CDR1 is MNHNS and CDR2 SASEGT. CDR3 amino acids: CASSEGESVHPQHF. The DNA for the CDR3 is TGTGCCAGTAGTGAGGGGGAGTCGGTTCACCCCCAGCATTTT.

On this clonotype itself: Germline is not matched at one junction end, which may reflect a read error. The chain combines TRBV19 with TRBJ2-2, with D possibly being TRBD2 (5 bases). Per germline, CDR1 LNHDA and CDR2 SQIVND (reference sequence). This CDR3 is 14 amino acids long. CDR3 amino acids: CASSIGSTTGEMFF. The CDR3 DNA reads as TGTGCCAGTAGTATAGGGAGTACCACCGGGGAGATGTTTTTT.

As regards this clonotype: The junction differs from germline at one of its ends, possibly a read error. The gene calls are TRBV6-6 and TRBJ2-2, with D perhaps matching TRBD2 (5 bases). Germline CDR1 MNHNY, CDR2 SVGAGI (reference sequence). The CDR3 is 16 residues long. In DNA, the CDR3 is TGTGCCAGCAACCGCCTATCGGGAACGAACACCGAGGAGCTGTTATTT. Its translation is CASNRLSGTNTEELLF.

This chain links TRBV11-2 with TRBJ2-3, with 8 bases identical to TRBD2. The CDR3 consists of 13 residues. Trimming took 3 bases from V and 6 from J; bases not matched to a gene: 2. In germline, CDR1 is SGHAT, CDR2 FQNNGV. CDR3 in amino acids: CASSFVAGDTQYF. CDR3 nucleotides: TGTGCCAGCAGCTTCGTAGCGGGGGATACGCAGTATTTT.

This clonotype showed up just a few times. A read error may account for a junction end that differs from germline. This chain uses TRBV4-1 with TRBJ2-7; a possible D gene is TRBD2 (6 bases). Germline V gene sequence: CDR1 MGHRA, CDR2 YSYEKL. The CDR3 runs 15 residues. The CDR3 sequence is CASSQDGSDSYELYF. CDR3 sequence (DNA): TGCGCCAGCAGCCAAGACGGGAGTGACTCCTACGAGCTGTACTTC.

Comments on this clonotype: One end of the junction varies from germline; a read error may be responsible. This rearrangement joins TRBV7-9 to TRBJ1-2; D not certain. The germline CDR1 and CDR2 sequences are SEHNR and FQNEAQ (reference sequence). The CDR3 totals 16 residues. DNA of the CDR3: TGTGTCAGCAGCCCCGATGGCAGGCTGTCCCAGTATGGCCACACCTTC. This sequence encodes CVSSPDGRLSQYGHTF.

Concerning this clonotype: Compared with germline, one end of the junction differs, possibly owing to a read error. The J gene is TRBJ2-2, the V gene TRBV6-2 or TRBV6-3, with a possible D match to TRBD2 (5 bases). Per the germline V gene, CDR1 is MNHEY and CDR2 is SVGEGT. The CDR3 length is 13 residues. This CDR3 is CASSKSHTGELVF. CDR3 bases: TGTGCCAGTAGTAAGTCGCACACCGGGGAGCTGGTTTTT.

By share of the sample, this clonotype is medium-sized. V is TRBV6-5 and J is TRBJ2-7, with 8 bases fitting TRBD1. Germline V gene sequence: CDR1 MNHEY, CDR2 SVGAGI. V shed 6 bases and J 2 bases; nucleotides not matched to a gene: 9. This CDR3 comprises 15 residues. Here the CDR3 DNA reads TGTGCCAGCAGGGGACCTAAACAGGGGGCCTACGAGCAGTACTTC. Amino acids: CASRGPKQGAYEQYF.

This clonotype was counted a few times. V and J are TRBV20-1 and TRBJ2-7; D unresolved. The CDR3 contains 14 residues. Germline CDR1 and CDR2: DFQATT and SNEGSKA (reference sequence). V was clipped by 0 bases and J by 6 bases, with 15 bases between them. The DNA for the CDR3 is TGCAGTGCTAGAGATCGTCTATCCCTCAGCGAGCAGTACTTC. Protein product: CSARDRLSLSEQYF.

As for this clonotype: Mismatch with germline at one junction end may stem from a read error. This CDR3 reads CASSGKPGLAGGSHEQHF. CDR3 coding DNA: TGTGCCAGCAGTGGAAAACCGGGACTAGCGGGAGGGTCACACGAGCAACACTTC. The chain employs TRBV4-2 and TRBJ2-7, with 16 bases that match TRBD2. This CDR3 has 18 amino acids. CDR1 is LGHNA and CDR2 is YNFKEQ in the germline V gene.

The genes are TRBV15 and TRBJ2-2, with TRBD2 identical over 7 bases. Germline CDR1 LNHNV, CDR2 YYDKDF (reference sequence). CDR3 length: 15 amino acids. V lost 2 bases, J lost 0 bases, and 0 bases stayed unmatched. The CDR3 DNA follows: TGTGCCACCAGCAGAAGCGGGACGAACACCGGGGAGCTGTTTTTT. Protein product: CATSRSGTNTGELFF.

J is TRBJ2-1 and V is TRBV5-4; 9 nucleotides match TRBD2. There are 15 residues in the CDR3. With V trimmed by 3 bases and J by 8 bases, 9 bases remained unmatched. The germline gives CDR1 SGHNT, CDR2 YYREEE (reference sequence). The CDR3 reads CASSYGTSRSYEQFF. DNA of the CDR3: TGTGCCAGCAGCTACGGGACTAGCAGGAGCTATGAGCAGTTCTTC.

Regarding this clonotype: Because the CDR3 is missing its conserved closing phenylalanine or tryptophan, this is likely a read error. V usage is TRBV10-3 and J usage is TRBJ1-1; D is possibly TRBD1 (6 bases). Trimming pared 7 bases from V and 6 bases from J, leaving 12 bases between. CDR3 length: 12 amino acids. Per the germline V gene, CDR1 is ENHRY and CDR2 is SYGVKD. The CDR3 bases are TGTGCCATCAATCCAGGGGTCGCTGAAGCTTTCATT. As protein: CAINPGVAEAFI.

In its sample, this clonotype is medium-sized. The chain recombines TRBV12-3 or TRBV12-4 with TRBJ2-3; D unclear. CDR3 length: 15 amino acids. V was trimmed by 2 bases and J by 2 bases, leaving 11 bases between them. Here the CDR3 DNA reads TGTGCCAGCAGTTTATTTGACTCCTCCACAGATACGCAGTATTTT. As protein: CASSLFDSSTDTQYF.

The CDR3: CASSLSWAGGGNTQYF. The CDR3 DNA sequence: TGTGCCAGTAGTCTATCTTGGGCGGGAGGAGGAAATACGCAGTATTTT. The genes are TRBV6-5 and TRBJ2-3; 8 bases agree with TRBD2. V was pared by 9 bases and J by 7 bases, with 18 bases of the junction left unmatched. The CDR3 consists of 16 residues. Germline V gene sequence: CDR1 MNHEY, CDR2 SVGAGI.

For this clonotype: One junction end disagrees with the germline gene, perhaps due to a read error. V gene TRBV10-2 combines with J gene TRBJ2-1; 9 nucleotides line up with TRBD2. Germline V gene data show CDR1 as WSHSY and CDR2 as SAAADI. The CDR3 runs to 16 residues. The DNA of the CDR3 is TGTGCCAGCAGCCTTGAGCGGGAGGATAAGTACAATGAGCAGTTCTTC. Translating gives CASSLEREDKYNEQFF.

This clonotype was picked up one time. No conserved phenylalanine or tryptophan ends this CDR3, so it is likely a read error. This sequence joins TRBV11-2 and TRBJ2-5; D possibly corresponds to TRBD2 (6 bases). This CDR3 is built from 15 residues. Trimming pared 1 base from V and 5 bases from J, leaving 14 bases between. Germline CDR1 is SGHAT and CDR2 is FQNNGV. In DNA form, the CDR3 reads TGTGCCAGCAGCTTAGTATACGGGAGACGGGAGACCCAGTACTTA. This gives the protein CASSLVYGRRETQYL.

In its sample, this clonotype was seen once. The genes are TRBV29-1 and TRBJ2-3; 10 positions agree with TRBD2. V shed 4 bases, J shed 11 bases, and the junction held 12 bases outside the gene matches. The CDR3 totals 14 residues. Per the germline V gene, CDR1 is SQVTM and CDR2 is ANQGSEA. CDR3 in DNA: TGCAGCGTTGTGGAACTAGCGGGATATGTTATGCAGTATTTT. Residues: CSVVELAGYVMQYF.

Comment on this clonotype: One end of the junction is discordant with germline, which a read error may explain. CDR3 amino acids: CASNSPTSGRGDEQFF. The CDR3 DNA reads as TGTGCCAGCAACTCGCCAACTAGCGGGAGGGGAGATGAACAGTTCTTC. V gene TRBV7-9 combines with J gene TRBJ2-1; 13 positions match TRBD2. This CDR3 has 16 residues. CDR1 and CDR2 from the germline V gene are SEHNR and FQNEAQ (reference sequence).

Remarks on this clonotype: Possible read error: a much larger clone is one base away. V usage is TRBV5-1 and J usage is TRBJ1-4; TRBD1 might be the D (6 bases). This CDR3 is 15 amino acids long. Germline loops: CDR1 SGHRS, CDR2 YFSETQ. The CDR3 nucleotides read TGCGCCAACAGCTGGGGACATTCGGGTAATGAAAAACTGTTTTTT. It codes for CANSWGHSGNEKLFF. The whole variable domain, remainder taken from reference TRBV5-1 and TRBJ1-4, is KAGVTQTPRYLIKTRGQQVTLSCSPISGHRSVSWYQQTPGQGLQFLFEYFSETQRNKGNFPGRFSGRQFSNSRSEMNVSTLELGDSALYLCANSWGHSGNEKLFFGSGTQLSVL.

V gene TRBV29-1 combines with J gene TRBJ2-4, with TRBD1 matching 8 bases. The CDR3 is 14 residues long. In germline, CDR1 is SQVTM, CDR2 ANQGSEA. CDR3 sequence reads: CRVGTGLAKNIQYF. Here the CDR3 DNA reads TGCAGGGTCGGGACAGGCCTAGCCAAAAACATTCAGTACTTC.